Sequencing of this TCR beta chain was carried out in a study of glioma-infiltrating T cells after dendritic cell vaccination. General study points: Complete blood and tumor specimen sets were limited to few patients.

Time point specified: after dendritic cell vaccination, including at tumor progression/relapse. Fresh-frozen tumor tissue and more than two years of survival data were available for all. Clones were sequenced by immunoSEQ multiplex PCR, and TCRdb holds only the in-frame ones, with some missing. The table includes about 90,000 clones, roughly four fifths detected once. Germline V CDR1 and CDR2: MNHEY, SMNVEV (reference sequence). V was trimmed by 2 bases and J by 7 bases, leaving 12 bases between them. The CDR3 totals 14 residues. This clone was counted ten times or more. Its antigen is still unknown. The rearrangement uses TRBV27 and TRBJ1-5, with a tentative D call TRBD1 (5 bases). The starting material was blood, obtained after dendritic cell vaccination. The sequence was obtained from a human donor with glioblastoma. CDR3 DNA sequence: TGTGCCAGCAGTTTACAGGGAGGTAGCCAGCCCCAGCATTTT. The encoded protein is CASSLQGGSQPQHF.